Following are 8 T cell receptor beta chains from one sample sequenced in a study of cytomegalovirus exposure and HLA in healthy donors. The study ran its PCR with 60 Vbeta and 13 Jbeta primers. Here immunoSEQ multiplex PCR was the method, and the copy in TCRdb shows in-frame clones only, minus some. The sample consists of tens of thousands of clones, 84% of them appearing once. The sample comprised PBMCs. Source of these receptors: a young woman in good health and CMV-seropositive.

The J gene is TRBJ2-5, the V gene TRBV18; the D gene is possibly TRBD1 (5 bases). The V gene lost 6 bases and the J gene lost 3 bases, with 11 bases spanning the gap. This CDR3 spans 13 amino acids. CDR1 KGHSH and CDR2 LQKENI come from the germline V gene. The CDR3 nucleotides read TGTGCCAGCTCGGGGCAGGTTGAAGAGACCCAGTACTTC. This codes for CASSGQVEETQYF. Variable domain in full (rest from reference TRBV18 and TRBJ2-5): NAGVMQNPRHLVRRRGQEARLRCSPMKGHSHVYWYRQLPEEGLKFMVYLQKENIIDESGMPKERFSAEFPKEGPSILRIQQVVRGDSAAYFCASSGQVEETQYFGPGTRLLVL.

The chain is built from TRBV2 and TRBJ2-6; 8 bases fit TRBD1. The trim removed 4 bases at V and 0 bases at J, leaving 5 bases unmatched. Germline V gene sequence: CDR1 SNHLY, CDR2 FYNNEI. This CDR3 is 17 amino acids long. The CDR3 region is CASSGRTGSSGANVLTF. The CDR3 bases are TGTGCCAGCAGTGGTCGGACAGGGAGCTCTGGGGCCAACGTCCTGACTTTC.

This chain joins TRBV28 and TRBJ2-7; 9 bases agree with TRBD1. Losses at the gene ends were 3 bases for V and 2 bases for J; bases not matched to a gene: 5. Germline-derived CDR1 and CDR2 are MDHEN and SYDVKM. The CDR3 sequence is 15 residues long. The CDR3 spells CASSFSGTGTYEQYF. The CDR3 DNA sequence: TGTGCCAGCAGTTTCAGCGGGACAGGGACCTACGAGCAGTACTTC.

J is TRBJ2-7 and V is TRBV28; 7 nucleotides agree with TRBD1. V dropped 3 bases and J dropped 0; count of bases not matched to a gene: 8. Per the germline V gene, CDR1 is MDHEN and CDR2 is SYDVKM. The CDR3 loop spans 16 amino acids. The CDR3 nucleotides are TGTGCCAGCAGTTTTGTGGGACAGCTAGGCTCCTACGAGCAGTACTTC. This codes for CASSFVGQLGSYEQYF.

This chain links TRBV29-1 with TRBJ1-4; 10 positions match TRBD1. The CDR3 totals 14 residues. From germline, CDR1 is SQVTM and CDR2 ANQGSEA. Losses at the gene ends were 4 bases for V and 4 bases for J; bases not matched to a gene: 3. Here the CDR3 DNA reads TGCAGCGTTGGGGACAGGGGCAATAATGAAAAACTGTTTTTT. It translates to CSVGDRGNNEKLFF. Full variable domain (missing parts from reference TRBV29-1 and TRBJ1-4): SAVISQKPSRDICQRGTSLTIQCQVDSQVTMMFWYRQQPGQSLTLIATANQGSEATYESGFVIDKFPISRPNLTFSTLTVSNMSPEDSSIYLCSVGDRGNNEKLFFGSGTQLSVL.

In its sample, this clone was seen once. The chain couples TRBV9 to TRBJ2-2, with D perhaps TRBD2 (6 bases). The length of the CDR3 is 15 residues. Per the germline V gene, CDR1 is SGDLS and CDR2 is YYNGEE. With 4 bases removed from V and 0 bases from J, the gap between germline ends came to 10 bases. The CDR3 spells CASSPREPNTGELFF. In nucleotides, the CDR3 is TGTGCCAGCAGCCCCCGGGAGCCGAACACCGGGGAGCTGTTTTTT.

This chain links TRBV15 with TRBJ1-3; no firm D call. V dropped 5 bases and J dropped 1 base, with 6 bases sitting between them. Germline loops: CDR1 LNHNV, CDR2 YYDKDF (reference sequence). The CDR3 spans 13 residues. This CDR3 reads CATSSQSGNTIYF. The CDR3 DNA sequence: TGTGCCACCAGCTCTCAGTCTGGAAACACCATATATTTT.

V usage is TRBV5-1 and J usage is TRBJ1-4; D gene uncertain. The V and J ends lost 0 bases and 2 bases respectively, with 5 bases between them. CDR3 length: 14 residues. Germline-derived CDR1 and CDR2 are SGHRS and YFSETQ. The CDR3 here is CASSLGGTNEKLFF. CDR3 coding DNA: TGCGCCAGCAGCTTGGGAGGGACTAATGAAAAACTGTTTTTT.